This T cell receptor (beta chain) was observed in a study of cytomegalovirus exposure and HLA in healthy donors. Amplification used 60 Vbeta primers and 13 Jbeta primers. Some clones are missing from TCRdb's copy, which holds only in-frame ones; the method was immunoSEQ multiplex PCR. The sample yields about 100,000 clones, 65% to 80% seen once. Regarding the study as a whole: The later analysis indicated that the majority of CMV-associated TCR beta chains appeared HLA-restricted. Owing to their indistinguishability, certain V segments, notably TRBV6-2 and TRBV6-3, were excluded. By HLA locus, TCR association rates varied in a later analysis, with DRB1 showing the most and HLA-C the fewest.

This clone has more than one count but fewer than ten. The antigen remains undetermined. Germline V CDR1 and CDR2: SGHDT, YYEEEE. CDR3 size: 14 residues. Losses at the gene ends were 4 bases for V and 9 bases for J; bases not matched to a gene: 7. This clonotype was obtained from a middle-aged man in good health and CMV-seropositive. Sequencing input: PBMCs. The chain uses TRBV5-6 and TRBJ1-6; 7 positions match TRBD1. The CDR3 DNA sequence: TGTGCCAGCAGCCAAGCCGACAGGGTTTCACCCCTCCACTTT. This codes for CASSQADRVSPLHF.